This TCR beta chain was found in a study of blood T cell repertoires in COVID-19. Original processing notes: By means of reference gene primer amplification, nucleated cell counts were estimated. The method was immunoSEQ multiplex PCR; TCRdb's version includes in-frame clones alone and lacks a portion of them. V and J calls and clone size are given by that table; D and trimming were obtained from the DNA. Among approximately 180,000 clones listed, roughly 79% were seen once. Per germline, CDR1 KGHSH and CDR2 LQKENI. The CDR3 loop spans 15 amino acids. Between the trimmed V and J ends, which lost 3 bases and 0 bases, there was a span of 12 bases.

The gene calls are TRBV18 and TRBJ2-7; tentatively, D is TRBD2 (6 bases). Sequences were obtained from peripheral blood. The receptor comes from a woman between 70 and 85 years old with acute or convalescent COVID-19. The CDR3 DNA reads as TGTGCCAGCTCACCGGAGAGCGGGTCCTCCTACGAGCAGTACTTC. As protein: CASSPESGSSYEQYF.